The 27 T cell receptor beta chains given below trace back to one sample, sequenced in a study of blood T cell repertoires in COVID-19. Using immunoSEQ multiplex PCR, the repertoire was profiled, and TCRdb retains in-frame clones only, with some absent. This sample has hundreds of thousands of clones; 85% to 90% occur once, and the top ten carry around 1%. The specimen was PBMCs or T cells enriched from blood (not recorded which). The receptors were sampled from a man between 50 and 59 years old who had been exposed to COVID-19.

The V and J genes are TRBV5-1 and TRBJ1-2; no clear D. V lost 4 bases and J 0 bases, leaving 16 bases between the germline ends. In germline, CDR1 is SGHRS, CDR2 YFSETQ. The length of the CDR3 is 16 residues. CDR3 in DNA: TGCGCCAGCAGCGAGAAGACAAAATCTACTAACTATGGCTACACCTTC. This sequence encodes CASSEKTKSTNYGYTF.

The chain recombines TRBV23-1 with TRBJ1-5; 9 bases fit TRBD1. TRBV23-1 is an ORF, and what it does is uncertain. The length of the CDR3 is 16 residues. V was clipped by 4 bases and J by 4 bases; unmatched bases: 8. CDR3 DNA: TGCGCCAGCAGTCTAAGGGACAGGGATCTTAATCAGCCCCAGCATTTT. Amino acid sequence: CASSLRDRDLNQPQHF.

As for this clone: Other DNA sequences in this sample translate to the same CDR3. This chain connects TRBV5-1 to TRBJ1-2; the D gene is possibly TRBD1 (5 bases). V lost 0 bases, J lost 8 bases, and 8 bases lay in between. The V gene's germline CDR1 is SGHRS and CDR2 YFSETQ. The CDR3 runs to 12 residues. CDR3 region: CASSLGQGGYTF. The CDR3 region has the DNA TGCGCCAGCAGCTTGGGGCAGGGAGGCTACACCTTC.

This clone was seen just once. This chain uses TRBV10-3 with TRBJ1-1, with D possibly being TRBD1 (6 bases). V lost 3 bases and J lost 7, with 21 bases in between. The CDR3 loop spans 16 amino acids. CDR1 is ENHRY and CDR2 is SYGVKD in the germline V gene. CDR3 in DNA: TGTGCCATCAGTGACCCGGGGGGGGCTTCTGCTGTTGAAGCTTTCTTT. It yields the protein CAISDPGGASAVEAFF.

This clone is a singleton in its sample. V gene TRBV28 combines with J gene TRBJ1-2; TRBD1 agrees at 8 bases. The CDR3 is made up of 14 amino acids. Germline lookup yields CDR1 MDHEN and CDR2 SYDVKM. Trimming at V came to 6 bases and at J to 4 bases, leaving 7 bases not matched to a gene. The CDR3 nucleotides are TGTGCCAGCAGGCCAGGACAGGGACTCTATGGCTACACCTTC. Its translation is CASRPGQGLYGYTF.

The V call is TRBV11-3, the J call TRBJ2-5; 11 bases align to TRBD1. The junction had 9 bases not matched to a gene; V was cut back by 5 bases and J by 4 bases. The CDR3 is made up of 16 amino acids. Per the germline V gene, CDR1 is SGHNT and CDR2 is YENEEA. In DNA, the CDR3 is TGTGCCAGCAGCCAGGACAGGGGGCGGATCGCAGAGACCCAGTACTTC. As protein: CASSQDRGRIAETQYF.

This sequence joins TRBV7-3 and TRBJ2-3, with 8 bases fitting TRBD1. Germline lookup yields CDR1 SGHTA and CDR2 FQGTGA. This CDR3 is 16 amino acids long. Trimming cost V 2 bases and J 1 base; bases outside gene matches: 5. The CDR3 reads CASSLGMTGGTDTQYF. DNA for the CDR3: TGTGCCAGCAGCTTAGGGATGACAGGGGGCACAGATACGCAGTATTTT.

The V gene is TRBV9, the J gene TRBJ1-1, with 7 positions matching TRBD1. This CDR3 contains 15 residues. Germline V gene lookup returns CDR1 SGDLS and CDR2 YYNGEE. With 1 base clipped from V and 5 bases from J, the junction kept 8 bases outside the gene matches. The CDR3 region is CASSVSSDRSTEAFF. The CDR3 DNA follows: TGTGCCAGCAGCGTATCATCGGACAGGAGTACTGAAGCTTTCTTT.

The V gene is TRBV7-8, the J gene TRBJ1-5; 8 bases match TRBD1. J was trimmed by 7 bases and V by 1 base; bases with no gene match: 6. Germline values: CDR1 SGHVS, CDR2 FQNEAQ. There are 15 residues in the CDR3. The CDR3 DNA sequence: TGTGCCAGCAGCTTAGTAAGGACAGGGATCCAGCCCCAGCATTTT. It codes for CASSLVRTGIQPQHF.

The J gene is TRBJ1-2, the V gene TRBV6-5, with 7 bases matching TRBD1. Germline V gives CDR1 MNHEY, CDR2 SVGAGI. V lost 7 bases, J lost 8 bases, and 13 bases stayed unmatched. The CDR3 is 14 residues long. CDR3 DNA sequence: TGTGCCAGCAACCACCCCACAGGGGTGGGAGGCTACACCTTC. Translating it yields CASNHPTGVGGYTF.

This chain joins TRBV5-4 and TRBJ1-1; no reliable D call. Trimming shortened V by 2 bases and J by 5 bases, and 16 bases separated the two germline ends. Germline CDR1 is SGHNT and CDR2 is YYREEE (reference sequence). The CDR3 sequence is 15 residues long. This chain's CDR3 is CASSFKPGGWTEAFF. The CDR3, as DNA: TGTGCCAGCAGCTTTAAGCCGGGAGGGTGGACTGAAGCTTTCTTT. Using reference TRBV5-4 and TRBJ1-1 for the parts outside the CDR3, the full variable domain is ETGVTQSPTHLIKTRGQQVTLRCSSQSGHNTVSWYQQALGQGPQFIFQYYREEENGRGNFPPRFSGLQFPNYSSELNVNALELDDSALYLCASSFKPGGWTEAFFGQGTRLTVV.

The chain is built from TRBV18 and TRBJ2-2, with 9 bases aligning to TRBD1. Germline V gene lookup returns CDR1 KGHSH and CDR2 LQKENI. This CDR3 has 16 residues. J gave up 3 bases and V 6 bases, and 8 bases lay outside the gene matches. DNA of the CDR3: TGTGCCAGCTCCCTTGAACAGGGGGCGCACACCGGGGAGCTGTTTTTT. Translating gives CASSLEQGAHTGELFF.

The rearrangement uses TRBV28 and TRBJ2-1; the D gene is possibly TRBD2 (5 bases). Germline V gene lookup returns CDR1 MDHEN and CDR2 SYDVKM. V lost 6 bases and J lost 1, with 13 bases in between. This CDR3 comprises 15 residues. The chain's CDR3 is CASRRSGSSYNEQFF. The DNA of the CDR3 is TGTGCCAGCAGACGTAGTGGGAGTTCCTACAATGAGCAGTTCTTC.

The chain carries TRBV2 and TRBJ1-2, with D possibly matching TRBD1 (6 bases). Germline values: CDR1 SNHLY, CDR2 FYNNEI. The CDR3 is made up of 12 amino acids. V shed 7 bases and J shed 5 bases, with 11 bases lying between them. Written as DNA, the CDR3 is TGTGCCAGCATCGGGACAAGTTATGGCTACACCTTC. Its translation is CASIGTSYGYTF.

The V and J genes are TRBV12-5 and TRBJ1-2, with D maybe TRBD1 (6 bases). CDR1 and CDR2 (germline): LGHNT, FRNRAP. V was clipped by 0 bases and J by 4 bases, with 15 bases between them. There are 16 residues in the CDR3. The CDR3: CASGLVPNRVPYGYTF. In DNA form, the CDR3 reads TGTGCTAGTGGTTTGGTACCAAACAGGGTACCCTATGGCTACACCTTC.

V gene TRBV5-1 combines with J gene TRBJ2-3; TRBD2 might be the D (6 bases). The CDR3 extends over 13 amino acids. Germline-derived CDR1 and CDR2 are SGHRS and YFSETQ. V gave up 0 bases and J gave up 6 bases, with 8 bases separating them. The chain's CDR3 is CASSLVGTDTQYF. CDR3 DNA: TGCGCCAGCAGCTTGGTTGGGACTGATACGCAGTATTTT.

The J gene is TRBJ1-1, the V gene TRBV28, with a weak D call TRBD1 (5 bases). The V gene's germline CDR1 is MDHEN and CDR2 SYDVKM. V was shortened by 5 bases and J by 0 bases, with 16 bases between the two germline ends. This CDR3 is built from 16 residues. In nucleotides, the CDR3 is TGTGCCAGCAGTCTTCGGGGAGGGACTTTGAACACTGAAGCTTTCTTT. Translated: CASSLRGGTLNTEAFF.

This chain joins TRBV3-1 (or the pseudogene TRBV3-2) and TRBJ1-1, with 7 nucleotides matching TRBD1. Per germline, CDR1 LGHDT and CDR2 YNNKEL (reference sequence). The CDR3 is 12 amino acids. V dropped 5 bases and J dropped 11; count of bases not matched to a gene: 8. The CDR3, as DNA: TGTGCCAGCAGCTCCACAGGGGCGGGTGCTTTCTTT. Translated: CASSSTGAGAFF.

The V gene is TRBV4-1, the J gene TRBJ2-1, with a tentative D call TRBD1 (5 bases). The CDR3 covers 16 residues. Germline V lookup: CDR1 MGHRA, CDR2 YSYEKL. V dropped 4 bases and J dropped 7 bases, with 20 bases sitting between them. CDR3 protein: CASSPKGLDSRNEQFF. CDR3 in DNA: TGCGCCAGCAGCCCCAAAGGCCTTGACAGCCGGAATGAGCAGTTCTTC.

The rearrangement uses TRBV5-1 and TRBJ1-1; maybe TRBD1 (5 bases). This CDR3 contains 15 residues. V lost 0 bases and J lost 0, with 9 bases in between. Germline V gene sequence: CDR1 SGHRS, CDR2 YFSETQ. For the CDR3, the DNA is TGCGCCAGCAGCTTGGAGGGGTTCATGAACACTGAAGCTTTCTTT. Translating it yields CASSLEGFMNTEAFF. Based on the CDR3 plus reference TRBV5-1 and TRBJ1-1, the full variable domain is KAGVTQTPRYLIKTRGQQVTLSCSPISGHRSVSWYQQTPGQGLQFLFEYFSETQRNKGNFPGRFSGRQFSNSRSEMNVSTLELGDSALYLCASSLEGFMNTEAFFGQGTRLTVV.

The chain uses TRBV6-5 and TRBJ1-5; TRBD1 matches at 7 bases. Trimming removed 6 bases from V and 4 bases from J; junction bases left unmatched: 9. In germline, CDR1 is MNHEY, CDR2 SVGAGI. The CDR3 is made up of 15 amino acids. The DNA of the CDR3 is TGTGCCAGCAGACCCGAACAGGGGTTGAATCAGCCCCAGCATTTT. Its protein product is CASRPEQGLNQPQHF.

The V and J genes are TRBV3-1 (or the pseudogene TRBV3-2) and TRBJ1-4; D gene ambiguous. CDR1 and CDR2 (germline): LGHDT, YNNKEL (reference sequence). Trimming cost V 4 bases and J 7 bases, with 19 bases left between them. CDR3 size: 16 residues. The CDR3 here is CASSPPSPRIVEKLFF. CDR3 bases: TGTGCCAGCAGCCCTCCCTCGCCGAGAATAGTTGAAAAACTGTTTTTT.

The V gene is TRBV7-3, the J gene TRBJ2-1; 8 bases match TRBD2. In germline, CDR1 is SGHTA, CDR2 FQGTGA. V gave up 6 bases and J gave up 4 bases; unmatched junction bases: 11. The CDR3 extends over 16 amino acids. CDR3 residues: CASRQTGGAKYNEQFF. CDR3 coding DNA: TGTGCCAGCAGACAAACGGGAGGGGCGAAATACAATGAGCAGTTCTTC.

The chain combines TRBV6-5 with TRBJ1-3, with TRBD1 as a possible D gene (6 bases). The V and J ends lost 10 bases and 4 bases respectively, with 17 bases between them. The CDR3 contains 14 residues. Germline V gene lookup returns CDR1 MNHEY and CDR2 SVGAGI. DNA of the CDR3: TGTGCCACCCTCAGGACAGCGATCGGAAACACCATATATTTT. This codes for CATLRTAIGNTIYF.

The chain has TRBV28 and TRBJ2-3; D is unclear. Germline CDR1 and CDR2: MDHEN and SYDVKM. Trimming shortened V by 2 bases and J by 0 bases, and 9 bases separated the two germline ends. The CDR3 runs to 15 residues. CDR3 nucleotide sequence: TGTGCCAGCAGTTTACTGCTGACTAGCACAGATACGCAGTATTTT. Its translation is CASSLLLTSTDTQYF. Combining the CDR3 with reference TRBV28 and TRBJ2-3 gives the whole variable domain DVKVTQSSRYLVKRTGEKVFLECVQDMDHENMFWYRQDPGLGLRLIYFSYDVKMKEKGDIPEGYSVSREKKERFSLILESASTNQTSMYLCASSLLLTSTDTQYFGPGTRLTVL.

The CDR3 DNA reads TGTGCCACCAACTCCGGGACAGGGTACAACAATGAGCAGTTCTTC. This translates into CATNSGTGYNNEQFF. The chain links TRBV24-1 to TRBJ2-1, with 9 bases matching TRBD1. Losses at the gene ends were 8 bases for V and 5 bases for J; bases not matched to a gene: 9. Germline lookup yields CDR1 KGHDR and CDR2 SFDVKD. The CDR3 totals 15 residues.

The chain recombines TRBV29-1 with TRBJ1-2; the D gene is possibly TRBD1 (6 bases). The V end lost 5 bases, the J end lost 6 bases, and 16 bases lay between the germline ends. The germline gives CDR1 SQVTM, CDR2 ANQGSEA. The CDR3 spans 13 residues. CDR3 nucleotide sequence: TGCAGCGTTTCTTTCAGGGGTGGAGATGGCTACACCTTC. Encoded protein: CSVSFRGGDGYTF.